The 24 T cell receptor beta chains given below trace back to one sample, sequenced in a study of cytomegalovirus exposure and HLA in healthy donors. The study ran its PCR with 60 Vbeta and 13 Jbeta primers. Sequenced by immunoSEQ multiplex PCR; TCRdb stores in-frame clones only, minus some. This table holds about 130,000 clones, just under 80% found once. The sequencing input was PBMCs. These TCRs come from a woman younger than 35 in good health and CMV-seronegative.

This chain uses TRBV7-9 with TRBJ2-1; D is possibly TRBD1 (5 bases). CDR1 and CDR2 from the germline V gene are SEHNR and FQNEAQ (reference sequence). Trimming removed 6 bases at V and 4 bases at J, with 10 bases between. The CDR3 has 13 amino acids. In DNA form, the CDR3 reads TGTGCCAGCAGACCTGACAGTTACAATGAGCAGTTCTTC. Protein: CASRPDSYNEQFF.

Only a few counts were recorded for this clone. The CDR3 DNA reads as TGTGCCAGCAGCCCACAGGGTTCCAACGAGCAGTACTTC. Its protein is CASSPQGSNEQYF. The chain uses TRBV6-5 and TRBJ2-7; D may be TRBD1 (6 bases). This CDR3 spans 13 amino acids. V dropped 6 bases and J dropped 5 bases, with 14 bases sitting between them. The germline CDR1 and CDR2 sequences are MNHEY and SVGAGI.

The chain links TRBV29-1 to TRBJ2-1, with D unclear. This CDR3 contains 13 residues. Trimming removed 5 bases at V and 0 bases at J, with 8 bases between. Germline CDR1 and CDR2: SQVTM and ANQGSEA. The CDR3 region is CSVRLSSYNEQFF. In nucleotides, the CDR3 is TGCAGCGTTCGGTTAAGCTCCTACAATGAGCAGTTCTTC.

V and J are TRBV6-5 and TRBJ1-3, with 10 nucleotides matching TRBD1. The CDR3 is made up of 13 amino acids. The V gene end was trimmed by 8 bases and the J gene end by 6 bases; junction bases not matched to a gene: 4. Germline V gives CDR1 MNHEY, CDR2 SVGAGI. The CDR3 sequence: CASLGTGVNTIYF. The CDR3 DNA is TGTGCCAGCCTAGGGACAGGGGTAAACACCATATATTTT.

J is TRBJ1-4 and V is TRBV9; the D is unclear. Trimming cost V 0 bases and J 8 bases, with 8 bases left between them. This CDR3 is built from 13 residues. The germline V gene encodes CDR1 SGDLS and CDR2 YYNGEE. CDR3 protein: CASSVEEGEKLFF. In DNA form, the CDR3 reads TGTGCCAGCAGCGTAGAGGAGGGAGAAAAACTGTTTTTT.

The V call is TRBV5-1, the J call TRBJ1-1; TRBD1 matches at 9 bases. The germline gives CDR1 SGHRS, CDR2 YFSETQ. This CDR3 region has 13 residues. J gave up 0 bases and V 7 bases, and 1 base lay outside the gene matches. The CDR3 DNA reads TGCGCCAGCGGGGACAGGGTGAACACTGAAGCTTTCTTT. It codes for CASGDRVNTEAFF.

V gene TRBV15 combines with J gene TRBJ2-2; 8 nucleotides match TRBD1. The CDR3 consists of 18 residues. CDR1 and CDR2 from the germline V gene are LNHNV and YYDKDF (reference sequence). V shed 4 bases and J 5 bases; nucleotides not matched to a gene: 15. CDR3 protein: CATSTPRAQGAATGELFF. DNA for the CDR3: TGTGCCACCAGCACACCACGAGCCCAGGGGGCGGCTACCGGGGAGCTGTTTTTT. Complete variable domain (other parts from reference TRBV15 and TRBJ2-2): DAMVIQNPRYQVTQFGKPVTLSCSQTLNHNVMYWYQQKSSQAPKLLFHYYDKDFNNEADTPDNFQSRRPNTSFCFLDIRSPGLGDTAMYLCATSTPRAQGAATGELFFGEGSRLTVL.

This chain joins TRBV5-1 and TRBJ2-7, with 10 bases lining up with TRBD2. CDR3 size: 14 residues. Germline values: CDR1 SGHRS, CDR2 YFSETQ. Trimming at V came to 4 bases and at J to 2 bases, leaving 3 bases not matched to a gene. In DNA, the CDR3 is TGCGCCAGCAGCCGGACTAGCGGAGCCTACGAGCAGTACTTC. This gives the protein CASSRTSGAYEQYF.

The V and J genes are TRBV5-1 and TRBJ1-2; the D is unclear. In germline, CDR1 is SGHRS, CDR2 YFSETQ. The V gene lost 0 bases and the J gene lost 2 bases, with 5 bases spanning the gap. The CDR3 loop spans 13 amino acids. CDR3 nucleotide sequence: TGCGCCAGCAGCTTGGGTTCAAACTATGGCTACACCTTC. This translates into CASSLGSNYGYTF.

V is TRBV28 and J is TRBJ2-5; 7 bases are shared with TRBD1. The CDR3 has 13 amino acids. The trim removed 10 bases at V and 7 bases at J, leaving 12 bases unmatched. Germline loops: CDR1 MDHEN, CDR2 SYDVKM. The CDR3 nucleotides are TGTGCCACCACGGGACAGACTCCTTGGACCCAGTACTTC. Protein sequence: CATTGQTPWTQYF.

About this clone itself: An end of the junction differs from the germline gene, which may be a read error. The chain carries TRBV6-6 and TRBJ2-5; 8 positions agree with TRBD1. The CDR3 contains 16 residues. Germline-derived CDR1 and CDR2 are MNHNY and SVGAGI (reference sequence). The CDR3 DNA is TGTGCCAGCAGTTACCCAACGGACAGGGATAGAGAGACCCAGCACTTC. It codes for CASSYPTDRDRETQHF.

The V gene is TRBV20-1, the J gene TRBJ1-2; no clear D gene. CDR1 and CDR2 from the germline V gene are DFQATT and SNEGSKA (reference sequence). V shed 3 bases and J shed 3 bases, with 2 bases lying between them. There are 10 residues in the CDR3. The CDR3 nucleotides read TGCAGTGCTAGCGACTATGGCTACACCTTC. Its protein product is CSASDYGYTF.

CDR3 bases: TGTGCCAGCAGCTTATCAGGGACAGGGGCCGGGGAGCTGTTTTTT. It codes for CASSLSGTGAGELFF. The chain carries TRBV7-6 and TRBJ2-2, with 10 bases aligning to TRBD1. Germline V gene sequence: CDR1 SGHVS, CDR2 FNYEAQ. CDR3 length: 15 amino acids. Germline trimming cut 2 bases from V and 6 bases from J; bases unmatched to any gene: 3.

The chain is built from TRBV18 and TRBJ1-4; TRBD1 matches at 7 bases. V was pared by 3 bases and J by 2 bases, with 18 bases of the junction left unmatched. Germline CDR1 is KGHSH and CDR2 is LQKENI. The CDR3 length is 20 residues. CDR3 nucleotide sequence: TGTGCCAGCTCACCGTTTCCCTTAGGGACAGAACTCTTCACTAATGAAAAACTGTTTTTT. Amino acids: CASSPFPLGTELFTNEKLFF.

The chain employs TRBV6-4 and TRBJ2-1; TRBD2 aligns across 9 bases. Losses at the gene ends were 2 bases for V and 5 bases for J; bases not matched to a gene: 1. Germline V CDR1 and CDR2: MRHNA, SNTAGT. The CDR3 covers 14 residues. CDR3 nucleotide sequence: TGTGCCAGCAGTGACGGGACTAGCCACAATGAGCAGTTCTTC. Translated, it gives CASSDGTSHNEQFF.

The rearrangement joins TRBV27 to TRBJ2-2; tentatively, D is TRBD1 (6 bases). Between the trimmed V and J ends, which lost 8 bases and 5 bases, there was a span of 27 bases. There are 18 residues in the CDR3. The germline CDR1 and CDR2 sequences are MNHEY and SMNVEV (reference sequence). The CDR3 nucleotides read TGTGCCAGCCGATGGGGTGGACAGTCGAGAAAAAGAACCGGGGAGCTGTTTTTT. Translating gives CASRWGGQSRKRTGELFF.

CDR3 bases: TGTGCCAGCGGCCAGAGGACTCAGGAAAAACTGTTTTTT. Protein sequence: CASGQRTQEKLFF. The chain has TRBV6-1 and TRBJ1-4; D gene unclear. With 8 bases removed from V and 8 bases from J, the gap between germline ends came to 15 bases. The CDR3 length is 13 residues. Germline V gives CDR1 MNHNS, CDR2 SASEGT.

CDR3 coding DNA: TGTGCCAGCAGCGGTGTAGGACTAGCGGATTACAATGAGCAGTTCTTC. Its protein product is CASSGVGLADYNEQFF. The chain has TRBV7-2 and TRBJ2-1; 10 nucleotides agree with TRBD2. The CDR3 length is 16 residues. V shed 5 bases and J 4 bases; nucleotides not matched to a gene: 8. CDR1 SGHTA and CDR2 FQGNSA come from the germline V gene.

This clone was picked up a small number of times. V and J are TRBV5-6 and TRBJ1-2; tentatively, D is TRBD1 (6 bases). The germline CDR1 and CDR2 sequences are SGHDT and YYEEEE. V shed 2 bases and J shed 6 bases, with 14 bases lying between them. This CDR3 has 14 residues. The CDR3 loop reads CASSFGRQANGYTF. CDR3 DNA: TGTGCCAGCAGCTTTGGTCGACAGGCCAATGGCTACACCTTC.

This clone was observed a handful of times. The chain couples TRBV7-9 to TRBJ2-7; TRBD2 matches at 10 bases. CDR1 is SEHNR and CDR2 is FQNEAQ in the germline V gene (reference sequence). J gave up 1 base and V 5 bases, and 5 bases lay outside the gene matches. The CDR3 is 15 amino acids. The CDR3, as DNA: TGTGCCAGCAGCCCAAGGACTAGCGGTTCCTACGAGCAGTACTTC. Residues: CASSPRTSGSYEQYF.

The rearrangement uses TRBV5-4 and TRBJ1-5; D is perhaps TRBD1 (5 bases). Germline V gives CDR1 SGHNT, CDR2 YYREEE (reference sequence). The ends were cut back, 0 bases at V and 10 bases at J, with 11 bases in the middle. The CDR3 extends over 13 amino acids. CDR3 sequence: CASSLGDGGPQHF. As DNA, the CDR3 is TGTGCCAGCAGCTTGGGGGACGGGGGACCCCAGCATTTT.

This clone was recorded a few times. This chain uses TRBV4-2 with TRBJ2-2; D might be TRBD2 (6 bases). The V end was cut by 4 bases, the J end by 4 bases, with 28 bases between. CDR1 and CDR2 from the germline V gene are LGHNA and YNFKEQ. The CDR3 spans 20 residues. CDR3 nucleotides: TGTGCCAGCAGCCGAGATCACAAGGCGGGATCTCTCGGGAGCACCGGGGAGCTGTTTTTT. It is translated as CASSRDHKAGSLGSTGELFF.

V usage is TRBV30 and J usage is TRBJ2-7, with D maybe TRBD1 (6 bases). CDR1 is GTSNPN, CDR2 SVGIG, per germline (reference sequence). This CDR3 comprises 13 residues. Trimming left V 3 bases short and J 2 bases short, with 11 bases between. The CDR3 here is CAWSVTGTYEQYF. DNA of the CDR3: TGTGCCTGGAGCGTTACAGGGACCTACGAGCAGTACTTC.

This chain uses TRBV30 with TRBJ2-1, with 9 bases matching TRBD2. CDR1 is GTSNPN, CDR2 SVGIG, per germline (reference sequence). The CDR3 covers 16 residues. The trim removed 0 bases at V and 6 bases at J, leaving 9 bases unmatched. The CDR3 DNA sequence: TGTGCCTGGAGTGTCAGGCGCGGGAGGGCCCTCAATGAGCAGTTCTTC. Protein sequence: CAWSVRRGRALNEQFF.